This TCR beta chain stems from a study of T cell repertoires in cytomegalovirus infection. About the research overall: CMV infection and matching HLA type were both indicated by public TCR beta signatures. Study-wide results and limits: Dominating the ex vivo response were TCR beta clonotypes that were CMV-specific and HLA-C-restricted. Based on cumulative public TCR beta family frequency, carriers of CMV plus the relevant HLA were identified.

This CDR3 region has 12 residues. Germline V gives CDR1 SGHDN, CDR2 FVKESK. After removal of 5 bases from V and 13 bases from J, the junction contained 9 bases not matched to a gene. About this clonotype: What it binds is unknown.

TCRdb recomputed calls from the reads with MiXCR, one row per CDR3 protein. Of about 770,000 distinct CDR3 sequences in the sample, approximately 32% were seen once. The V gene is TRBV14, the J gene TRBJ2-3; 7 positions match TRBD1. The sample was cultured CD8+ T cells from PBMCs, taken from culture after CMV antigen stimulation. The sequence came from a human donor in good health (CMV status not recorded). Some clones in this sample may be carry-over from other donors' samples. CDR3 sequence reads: CASSSTGTDKYF. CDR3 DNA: TGTGCCAGCAGCTCGACAGGGACCGACAAGTATTTT.